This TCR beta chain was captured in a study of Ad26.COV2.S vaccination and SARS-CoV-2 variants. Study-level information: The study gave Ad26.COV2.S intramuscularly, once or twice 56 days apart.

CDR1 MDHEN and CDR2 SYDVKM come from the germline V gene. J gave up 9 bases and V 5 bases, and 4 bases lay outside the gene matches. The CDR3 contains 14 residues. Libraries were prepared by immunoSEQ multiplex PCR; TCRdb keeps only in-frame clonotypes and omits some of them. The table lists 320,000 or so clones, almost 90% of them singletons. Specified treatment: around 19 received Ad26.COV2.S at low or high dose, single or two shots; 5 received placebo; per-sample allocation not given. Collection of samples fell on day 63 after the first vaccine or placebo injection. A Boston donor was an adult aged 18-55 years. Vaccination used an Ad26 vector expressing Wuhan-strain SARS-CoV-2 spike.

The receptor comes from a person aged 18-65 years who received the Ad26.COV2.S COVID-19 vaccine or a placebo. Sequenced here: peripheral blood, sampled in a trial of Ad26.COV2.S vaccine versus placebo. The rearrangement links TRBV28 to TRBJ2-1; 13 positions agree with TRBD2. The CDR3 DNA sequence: TGTGCCAGCAGTGACAGACTAGCGGGAGGTGAGCAGTTCTTC. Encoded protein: CASSDRLAGGEQFF.